These 27 T cell receptor beta chains were sequenced from one sample in a study of cytomegalovirus exposure and HLA in healthy donors. Clones were sequenced by immunoSEQ multiplex PCR, and TCRdb holds only the in-frame ones, with some missing. The data contain fewer than 140,000 clones, 88% of them singletons. The source material was PBMCs. The receptors here all came from a woman between 18 and 29 years old in good health and CMV-seropositive.

The chain employs TRBV4-2 and TRBJ1-1; D gene ambiguous. The CDR3 is made up of 17 amino acids. The ends were cut back, 0 bases at V and 0 bases at J, with 14 bases in the middle. CDR1 is LGHNA and CDR2 is YNFKEQ in the germline V gene. Here the CDR3 DNA reads TGTGCCAGCAGCCAAGATAGAACAGTCCCCATGAACACTGAAGCTTTCTTT. It codes for CASSQDRTVPMNTEAFF.

This chain links TRBV29-1 with TRBJ1-2; D uncertain. The CDR3 is 11 residues long. Germline V lookup: CDR1 SQVTM, CDR2 ANQGSEA. Trimming left V 3 bases short and J 4 bases short, with 6 bases between. The CDR3 nucleotides are TGCAGCGTTGACGTCGTCTATGGCTACACCTTC. Amino acids: CSVDVVYGYTF.

The chain has TRBV25-1 and TRBJ1-2; tentative D call: TRBD1 (5 bases). The CDR3 runs to 15 residues. Per germline, CDR1 MGHDK and CDR2 SYGVNS. Trimming pared 2 bases from V and 3 bases from J, leaving 13 bases between. The CDR3 is CASSERGRLDYGYTF. As DNA, the CDR3 is TGTGCCAGCAGTGAAAGGGGCCGCCTGGACTATGGCTACACCTTC.

The V call is TRBV9, the J call TRBJ2-3; 9 nucleotides agree with TRBD2. The CDR3 runs to 16 residues. CDR1 is SGDLS and CDR2 is YYNGEE in the germline V gene. The junction had 4 bases not matched to a gene; V was cut back by 0 bases and J by 2 bases. The CDR3 sequence is CASSVVGGGATDTQYF. The CDR3 DNA reads as TGTGCCAGCAGCGTAGTTGGCGGGGGGGCCACAGATACGCAGTATTTT.

This clone turned up a few times. CDR3 in amino acids: CASSSGNGNTIYF. The DNA for the CDR3 is TGTGCCAGCAGCTCAGGGAATGGAAACACCATATATTTT. The rearrangement joins TRBV7-9 to TRBJ1-3; perhaps TRBD1 as D (5 bases). The CDR3 is made up of 13 amino acids. CDR1 SEHNR and CDR2 FQNEAQ come from the germline V gene (reference sequence). V shed 4 bases and J shed 3 bases, with 7 bases lying between them. The complete variable domain, with remaining parts taken from reference TRBV7-9 and TRBJ1-3, reads DTGVSQNPRHKITKRGQNVTFRCDPISEHNRLYWYRQTLGQGPEFLTYFQNEAQLEKSRLLSDRFSAERPKGSFSTLEIQRTEQGDSAMYLCASSSGNGNTIYFGEGSWLTVV.

The CDR3 region is CASSGGASSYNSPLHF. The CDR3 nucleotides are TGCGCCAGCAGCGGAGGGGCCAGCTCCTATAATTCACCCCTCCACTTT. V and J are TRBV4-1 and TRBJ1-6; perhaps TRBD1 as D (5 bases). The V end was cut by 5 bases, the J end by 0 bases, with 11 bases between. Germline CDR1 reads MGHRA; CDR2 reads YSYEKL. The CDR3 has 16 amino acids.

The CDR3 DNA sequence: TGTGCCAGCACCGGGACTAGCGATGTGGAGCAGTACTTC. Translating it yields CASTGTSDVEQYF. The rearrangement links TRBV28 to TRBJ2-7; 10 positions match TRBD2. V dropped 7 bases and J dropped 7; count of bases not matched to a gene: 7. Per germline, CDR1 MDHEN and CDR2 SYDVKM. The CDR3 consists of 13 residues.

This clone was detected once. The chain joins TRBV29-1 to TRBJ1-2; no clear D. V was shortened by 3 bases and J by 5 bases, with 4 bases between the two germline ends. The CDR3 is 10 amino acids. The germline CDR1 and CDR2 sequences are SQVTM and ANQGSEA. The CDR3 DNA reads as TGCAGCGTTGACCAGTATGGCTACACCTTC. This gives the protein CSVDQYGYTF.

The CDR3 spells CASTLRFPPEAFF. DNA for the CDR3: TGTGCCAGTACCCTAAGATTCCCCCCTGAAGCTTTCTTT. The chain links TRBV19 to TRBJ1-1; no reliable D call. The length of the CDR3 is 13 residues. Germline lookup yields CDR1 LNHDA and CDR2 SQIVND (reference sequence). Trimming left V 7 bases short and J 6 bases short, with 15 bases between. Filled out from reference TRBV19 and TRBJ1-1, the complete variable domain reads DGGITQSPKYLFRKEGQNVTLSCEQNLNHDAMYWYRQDPGQGLRLIYYSQIVNDFQKGDIAEGYSVSREKKESFPLTVTSAQKNPTAFYLCASTLRFPPEAFFGQGTRLTVV.

As DNA, the CDR3 is TGTGCCAGCAGTGAAGGTACAGGGGGGGGTTCACCCCTCCACTTT. Translating gives CASSEGTGGGSPLHF. The V gene is TRBV2, the J gene TRBJ1-6; 8 bases are a match to TRBD1. This CDR3 is 15 amino acids long. V was pared by 1 base and J by 9 bases, with 5 bases of the junction left unmatched. Germline CDR1 reads SNHLY; CDR2 reads FYNNEI.

This clone appeared once. The CDR3 reads CASSSQPQGSNTEAFF. CDR3 in DNA: TGTGCCAGCAGTTCGCAACCACAGGGTTCGAACACTGAAGCTTTCTTT. The chain recombines TRBV28 with TRBJ1-1, with TRBD1 as a possible D gene (6 bases). Trimming left V 4 bases short and J 1 base short, with 16 bases between. The CDR3 totals 16 residues. Germline CDR1 is MDHEN and CDR2 is SYDVKM.

V and J are TRBV7-8 and TRBJ1-3, with D unclear. Germline CDR1 is SGHVS and CDR2 is FQNEAQ. The CDR3 totals 14 residues. The V end was cut by 5 bases, the J end by 0 bases, with 8 bases between. The CDR3 region has the DNA TGTGCCAGCAGCGAGGCGTACTCTGGAAACACCATATATTTT. Its protein product is CASSEAYSGNTIYF.

V and J are TRBV2 and TRBJ1-3; D not resolved. The germline V gene encodes CDR1 SNHLY and CDR2 FYNNEI. This CDR3 contains 12 residues. Trimming stripped 6 bases from V and 1 base from J, with 4 bases between. The CDR3 here is CASRTSGNTIYF. The CDR3 DNA reads TGTGCCAGCAGGACATCTGGAAACACCATATATTTT.

The gene calls are TRBV6-1 and TRBJ1-3; 8 bases match TRBD1. CDR1 MNHNS and CDR2 SASEGT come from the germline V gene. The CDR3 covers 16 residues. The trim removed 2 bases at V and 4 bases at J, leaving 7 bases unmatched. CDR3 DNA sequence: TGTGCCAGCAGTGAATTTGACAGGGGTATAGGAAACACCATATATTTT. Its translation is CASSEFDRGIGNTIYF.

The chain joins TRBV6-6 to TRBJ1-6; tentatively, D is TRBD1 (6 bases). Per germline, CDR1 MNHNY and CDR2 SVGAGI (reference sequence). The CDR3 loop spans 16 amino acids. Deletions cut 6 bases from V and 7 bases from J, with 19 bases between. CDR3 DNA: TGTGCCAGCAGCCCCCCCCGCAGGGGAAGAAATTCACCCCTCCACTTT. As protein: CASSPPRRGRNSPLHF.

The V and J genes are TRBV27 and TRBJ2-7; 7 nucleotides line up with TRBD2. V dropped 8 bases and J dropped 0; count of bases not matched to a gene: 4. Germline V CDR1 and CDR2: MNHEY, SMNVEV (reference sequence). The CDR3 consists of 13 residues. CDR3 DNA: TGTGCCAGCGGCAGCGGGGCCTCCTACGAGCAGTACTTC. Protein product: CASGSGASYEQYF.

The chain has TRBV9 and TRBJ2-5; TRBD2 agrees at 9 bases. The CDR3 is 17 amino acids. Looked up from germline, CDR1 is SGDLS and CDR2 is YYNGEE. With 1 base clipped from V and 5 bases from J, the junction kept 12 bases outside the gene matches. DNA for the CDR3: TGTGCCAGCAGCGTATCGTGGGCGGGGGGGCGAGGTGAGACCCAGTACTTC. Protein product: CASSVSWAGGRGETQYF.

The rearrangement links TRBV27 to TRBJ2-5; D remains unclear. The CDR3 runs to 17 residues. Trimming took 0 bases from V and 3 from J, leaving 17 bases between them. CDR1 is MNHEY, CDR2 SMNVEV, per germline (reference sequence). Here the CDR3 reads CASSLSYYGPSKETQYF. CDR3 DNA sequence: TGTGCCAGCAGTTTATCTTACTACGGCCCTAGTAAAGAGACCCAGTACTTC.

This clone was observed once. The chain couples TRBV2 to TRBJ2-3; 13 nucleotides align to TRBD2. V shed 2 bases and J 6 bases; nucleotides not matched to a gene: 8. CDR3 length: 17 residues. CDR1 SNHLY and CDR2 FYNNEI come from the germline V gene. CDR3 amino acids: CASSEPGTSGAQDTQYF. Here the CDR3 DNA reads TGTGCCAGCAGTGAACCTGGGACTAGCGGGGCGCAGGATACGCAGTATTTT.

This clone occurred a few times. The chain combines TRBV4-1 with TRBJ2-1, with 7 bases fitting TRBD1. Germline lookup yields CDR1 MGHRA and CDR2 YSYEKL. J gave up 12 bases and V 5 bases, and 10 bases lay outside the gene matches. The CDR3 runs 13 residues. CDR3 sequence: CASSTPRRQGQFF. CDR3 DNA sequence: TGCGCCAGCAGCACTCCCCGACGACAGGGGCAGTTCTTC.

This chain uses TRBV19 with TRBJ1-6, with 7 bases that match TRBD1. J lost 7 bases, V lost 11 bases, and 8 bases had no gene match. In germline, CDR1 is LNHDA, CDR2 SQIVND (reference sequence). CDR3 length: 13 amino acids. Here the CDR3 reads CASRQGRNSPLHF. For the CDR3, the DNA is TGTGCCTCCAGACAGGGAAGGAATTCACCCCTCCACTTT.

The J gene is TRBJ1-3, the V gene TRBV28; maybe TRBD1 (6 bases). The CDR3 covers 16 residues. Germline V CDR1 and CDR2: MDHEN, SYDVKM. The ends were cut back, 3 bases at V and 0 bases at J, with 12 bases in the middle. The CDR3 DNA reads TGTGCCAGCAGTTTCCCCGGACAGTCCTCTGGAAACACCATATATTTT. Its translation: CASSFPGQSSGNTIYF.

There are a few counts of this clone. CDR3 region: CASRAGTGSEQFF. CDR3 DNA sequence: TGTGCCAGCAGGGCCGGGACAGGGTCCGAGCAGTTCTTC. This rearrangement joins TRBV11-2 to TRBJ2-1; TRBD1 aligns across 9 bases. The ends lost 6 bases at V and 10 bases at J; junction bases unmatched: 7. Germline CDR1 and CDR2: SGHAT and FQNNGV. The CDR3 has 13 amino acids.

The rearrangement uses TRBV7-2 and TRBJ1-5; 8 positions match TRBD1. Losses at the gene ends were 8 bases for V and 6 bases for J; bases not matched to a gene: 9. CDR1 SGHTA and CDR2 FQGNSA come from the germline V gene. CDR3 length: 14 amino acids. For the CDR3, the DNA is TGTGCCAGCGAACCGACAGGGGTGGGTCAGCCCCAGCATTTT. This sequence encodes CASEPTGVGQPQHF.

CDR3 nucleotides: TGTGCCAGCCAGGACAGGCCACTTAGCTCCTACGAGCAGTACGTC. This gives the protein CASQDRPLSSYEQYV. The V gene is TRBV6-6, the J gene TRBJ2-7, with TRBD1 identical over 7 bases. Germline loops: CDR1 MNHNY, CDR2 SVGAGI (reference sequence). This CDR3 is 15 amino acids long. J gave up 0 bases and V 8 bases, and 10 bases lay outside the gene matches.

The CDR3 DNA reads as TGTGCCAGCAGCTTAGGAGGGACAGGGTCCGAGCAGTACTTC. This translates into CASSLGGTGSEQYF. V usage is TRBV7-2 and J usage is TRBJ2-7; TRBD1 matches 9 bases. The V and J ends lost 1 base and 6 bases, in that order; junction bases with no gene match: 4. This CDR3 is built from 14 residues. Germline CDR1 is SGHTA and CDR2 is FQGNSA.

The chain recombines TRBV6-6 with TRBJ2-5; 8 nucleotides agree with TRBD2. After removal of 6 bases from V and 5 bases from J, the junction contained 14 bases not matched to a gene. There are 16 residues in the CDR3. Germline values: CDR1 MNHNY, CDR2 SVGAGI (reference sequence). CDR3 sequence reads: CASSRFGSGAPETQYF. The CDR3 bases are TGTGCCAGCAGCCGTTTCGGTAGCGGGGCCCCGGAGACCCAGTACTTC.